Presented here are 27 T cell receptor beta chains from one specimen sequenced in a study of CD8 T cells in ankylosing spondylitis. Regarding the study as a whole: For ankylosing spondylitis blood, a TCR beta motif of 7 to 9 highly homologous variants appeared characteristic.

No antigen is known for these receptors. Each CDR3 protein is one row after TCRdb ran MiXCR on the 5' RACE reads. The sample yields approximately 150,000 distinct CDR3 sequences, 15% to 20% seen once. The sample taken for sequencing was blood, either unsorted or a sorted T cell fraction (not recorded which). These receptors originate from a male donor with ankylosing spondylitis.

This clonotype has a count of ten or more. The chain carries TRBV29-1 and TRBJ2-2; D could derive from TRBD1 or TRBD2 (5 bases each). Germline-derived CDR1 and CDR2 are SQVTM and ANQGSEA. The CDR3 runs to 14 residues. V shed 0 bases and J shed 7 bases, with 12 bases lying between them. The CDR3 protein is CSVEDSRGGGELFF. The CDR3 nucleotides are TGCAGCGTTGAAGACTCCCGTGGGGGCGGGGAGCTGTTTTTT.

There are a few counts of this clonotype. The chain combines TRBV10-3 with TRBJ2-7; 7 bases line up with TRBD2. The V and J ends lost 2 bases and 9 bases, in that order; junction bases with no gene match: 7. Germline V CDR1 and CDR2: ENHRY, SYGVKD. The CDR3 length is 13 residues. The CDR3 region has the DNA TGTGCCATCAGTGAGATAGCGGGCTTGGGGCAGTACTTC. Residues: CAISEIAGLGQYF.

A single count supports this clonotype. CDR3 bases: TGTGCCAGCAGCTTGTACGGACTAGCGGTTAGGGCTGAGACCCAGTACTTC. Its translation: CASSLYGLAVRAETQYF. The chain couples TRBV5-4 to TRBJ2-5, with 10 positions matching TRBD2. CDR1 SGHNT and CDR2 YYREEE come from the germline V gene (reference sequence). V gave up 1 base and J gave up 5 bases; unmatched junction bases: 11. The CDR3 loop spans 17 amino acids. The complete variable domain, with remaining parts taken from reference TRBV5-4 and TRBJ2-5, reads ETGVTQSPTHLIKTRGQQVTLRCSSQSGHNTVSWYQQALGQGPQFIFQYYREEENGRGNFPPRFSGLQFPNYSSELNVNALELDDSALYLCASSLYGLAVRAETQYFGPGTRLLVL.

Only a few counts were recorded for this clonotype. The CDR3 DNA reads TGCAGTGCAAGCCCCGGGGTTACCTACGAGCAGTACTTC. Its protein product is CSASPGVTYEQYF. The chain recombines TRBV20-1 with TRBJ2-7, with D maybe TRBD2 (5 bases). The CDR3 runs 13 residues. Germline CDR1 reads DFQATT; CDR2 reads SNEGSKA (reference sequence). Deletions cut 6 bases from V and 2 bases from J, with 14 bases between.

This chain connects TRBV27 to TRBJ2-3, with TRBD2 matching 11 bases. Germline-derived CDR1 and CDR2 are MNHEY and SMNVEV (reference sequence). The ends lost 5 bases at V and 5 bases at J; junction bases unmatched: 6. This CDR3 comprises 15 residues. This chain's CDR3 is CASSPDSGRGDTQYF. CDR3 nucleotide sequence: TGTGCCAGCAGTCCCGATAGCGGGAGGGGAGATACGCAGTATTTT.

There are a few counts of this clonotype. The chain joins TRBV4-2 to TRBJ2-4, with TRBD2 matching over 10 bases. The germline V gene encodes CDR1 LGHNA and CDR2 YNFKEQ. The CDR3 is made up of 18 amino acids. Trimming at V came to 1 base and at J to 6 bases, leaving 12 bases not matched to a gene. This CDR3 reads CASSQARASGSLRNIQYF. The CDR3 DNA sequence: TGTGCCAGCAGCCAAGCGAGGGCTAGCGGGAGTTTGAGAAACATTCAGTACTTC.

This clonotype occurred a few times. V is TRBV7-9 and J is TRBJ1-4, with unresolved D. The V gene lost 5 bases and the J gene lost 7 bases, with 17 bases spanning the gap. The germline CDR1 and CDR2 sequences are SEHNR and FQNEAQ (reference sequence). This CDR3 spans 15 amino acids. CDR3 amino acids: CASSPGVVGGEKLFF. The CDR3 DNA sequence: TGTGCCAGCAGCCCCGGCGTCGTCGGTGGTGAAAAACTGTTTTTT.

There are a few counts of this clonotype. The rearrangement joins TRBV24-1 to TRBJ1-2; a weak D match, TRBD1 (5 bases). V dropped 4 bases and J dropped 2 bases, with 10 bases sitting between them. In germline, CDR1 is KGHDR, CDR2 SFDVKD. The CDR3 sequence is 14 residues long. Here the CDR3 DNA reads TGTGCCACCAGTGAAACACAGGTGAACTATGGCTACACCTTC. It translates to CATSETQVNYGYTF.

J is TRBJ2-7 and V is TRBV15, with a weak D call TRBD2 (6 bases). Trimming left V 1 base short and J 2 bases short, with 9 bases between. The CDR3 sequence is 14 residues long. Germline assignment: CDR1 LNHNV and CDR2 YYDKDF (reference sequence). CDR3 in amino acids: CATSRVSGTYEQYF. In DNA form, the CDR3 reads TGTGCCACCAGCAGAGTTAGCGGCACCTACGAGCAGTACTTC.

This clonotype was observed a handful of times. The chain is built from TRBV2 and TRBJ2-1; the D is unclear. The CDR3 extends over 14 amino acids. Germline V gives CDR1 SNHLY, CDR2 FYNNEI. V lost 2 bases and J lost 8, with 13 bases in between. The CDR3 loop is CASSEKVLLHEQFF. The DNA of the CDR3 is TGTGCCAGCAGTGAAAAAGTACTACTTCATGAGCAGTTCTTC.

J is TRBJ2-1 and V is TRBV9; D uncertain. Germline loops: CDR1 SGDLS, CDR2 YYNGEE. This CDR3 has 15 residues. V was pared by 3 bases and J by 5 bases, with 15 bases between. The CDR3 DNA is TGTGCCAGCAGCGCCGTAGCCAAAAACAACAATGAGCAGTTCTTC. Amino acids: CASSAVAKNNNEQFF.

Note on this clonotype: A read error may be the cause here, since a much bigger clone is one base away. The V gene is TRBV5-1, the J gene TRBJ2-5; TRBD2 matches 7 bases. The germline CDR1 and CDR2 sequences are SGHRS and YFSETQ. With 2 bases clipped from V and 5 bases from J, the junction kept 9 bases outside the gene matches. The CDR3 has 15 amino acids. The CDR3, as DNA: TGCGCCAGCAGCTTCGAGGGAGGGCCCTATGAGACCCAGTACTTC. It translates to CASSFEGGPYETQYF. The full variable domain, completed using reference TRBV5-1 and TRBJ2-5, is KAGVTQTPRYLIKTRGQQVTLSCSPISGHRSVSWYQQTPGQGLQFLFEYFSETQRNKGNFPGRFSGRQFSNSRSEMNVSTLELGDSALYLCASSFEGGPYETQYFGPGTRLLVL.

This chain connects TRBV6-2 or TRBV6-3 to TRBJ2-2, with no clear D. The CDR3 spans 11 residues. The germline V gene encodes CDR1 MNHEY and CDR2 SVGEGT. Trimming pared 8 bases from V and 3 bases from J, leaving 4 bases between. CDR3: CASGYTGELFF. Written as DNA, the CDR3 is TGTGCCAGCGGCTACACCGGGGAGCTGTTTTTT.

V and J are TRBV20-1 and TRBJ1-6, with 7 bases fitting TRBD1. CDR3 length: 16 residues. V lost 0 bases, J lost 5 bases, and 7 bases stayed unmatched. Germline CDR1 DFQATT, CDR2 SNEGSKA (reference sequence). This chain's CDR3 is CSAREQGTTNNSPLHF. The DNA of the CDR3 is TGCAGTGCTAGAGAACAGGGGACAACGAATAATTCACCCCTCCACTTT.

This clonotype has only a few counts. The chain carries TRBV7-9 and TRBJ2-7, with D possibly matching TRBD2 (6 bases). V was pared by 10 bases and J by 4 bases, with 14 bases between. Germline-derived CDR1 and CDR2 are SEHNR and FQNEAQ (reference sequence). CDR3 length equals 12 residues. DNA of the CDR3: TGTGCCACTCAGCGGGCCGGGTACGAGCAGTACTTC. Its protein is CATQRAGYEQYF.

This clonotype has just a few counts. CDR3 DNA: TGTGCCAGCAGCCAAGACTTGCCGGCTATTAACACTGAAGCTTTCTTT. Residues: CASSQDLPAINTEAFF. The genes are TRBV14 and TRBJ1-1; unclear D gene. Germline V gene data show CDR1 as SGHDN and CDR2 as FVKESK. V was clipped by 0 bases and J by 2 bases, with 13 bases between them. This CDR3 region has 16 residues. Supplemented by reference TRBV14 and TRBJ1-1, the full variable domain reads EAGVTQFPSHSVIEKGQTVTLRCDPISGHDNLYWYRRVMGKEIKFLLHFVKESKQDESGMPNNRFLAERTGGTYSTLKVQPAELEDSGVYFCASSQDLPAINTEAFFGQGTRLTVV.

This clonotype was seen more than once but under ten times. The V gene is TRBV7-6, the J gene TRBJ2-1; 10 bases fit TRBD2. Germline CDR1 SGHVS, CDR2 FNYEAQ. V lost 5 bases to trimming and J lost 6 bases; unmatched junction nucleotides: 7. The CDR3 runs to 15 residues. The CDR3 here is CASSAGTSVSNEQFF. CDR3 DNA: TGTGCCAGCAGCGCCGGGACTAGCGTTTCCAATGAGCAGTTCTTC.

This sequence joins TRBV12-3 or TRBV12-4 and TRBJ2-3; the D gene is possibly TRBD2 (6 bases). The length of the CDR3 is 14 residues. Trimming shortened V by 2 bases and J by 2 bases, and 8 bases separated the two germline ends. In DNA form, the CDR3 reads TGTGCCAGCAGTTTATTAGCGGACACAGATACGCAGTATTTT. It codes for CASSLLADTDTQYF.

The chain joins TRBV6-1 to TRBJ1-2; 7 bases fit TRBD1. V trimming: 8 bases; J trimming: 4 bases; junction bases outside the gene matches: 10. This CDR3 spans 14 amino acids. Per the germline V gene, CDR1 is MNHNS and CDR2 is SASEGT. The CDR3 DNA reads TGTGCCAGCGGAACCGACGGGACAGTCTATGGCTACACCTTC. This encodes CASGTDGTVYGYTF.

This clonotype was counted between two and nine times. V and J are TRBV7-8 and TRBJ2-3; D gene uncertain. Germline lookup yields CDR1 SGHVS and CDR2 FQNEAQ. V was clipped by 2 bases and J by 0 bases, with 21 bases between them. There are 19 residues in the CDR3. The CDR3 DNA is TGTGCCAGCAGCTTAACCTTGAGGACGACGATCGGGAGCACAGATACGCAGTATTTT. Residues: CASSLTLRTTIGSTDTQYF.

The chain combines TRBV7-9 with TRBJ2-5; D gene uncertain. This CDR3 has 15 residues. CDR1 and CDR2 from the germline V gene are SEHNR and FQNEAQ (reference sequence). Trimming cost V 1 base and J 0 bases, with 9 bases left between them. Here the CDR3 reads CASSLEALYQETQYF. The CDR3 DNA is TGTGCCAGCAGCTTAGAAGCACTGTACCAAGAGACCCAGTACTTC.

This clonotype was detected only a few times. The chain links TRBV19 to TRBJ2-1; D remains ambiguous. The V and J ends lost 7 bases and 0 bases respectively, with 7 bases between them. Germline CDR1 reads LNHDA; CDR2 reads SQIVND (reference sequence). The CDR3 is made up of 13 amino acids. CDR3 loop: CASMESSYNEQFF. CDR3 DNA: TGTGCCAGTATGGAGAGCTCCTACAATGAGCAGTTCTTC.

Here the CDR3 DNA reads TGTGCCAGCAGCTTAGTGGGACAGGTCTCCTACAATGAGCAGTTCTTC. Protein product: CASSLVGQVSYNEQFF. The chain carries TRBV7-9 and TRBJ2-1; 8 bases fit TRBD1. Germline V gene lookup returns CDR1 SEHNR and CDR2 FQNEAQ (reference sequence). The CDR3 runs 16 residues. V lost 1 base and J lost 0; bases outside the gene matches: 2.

This clonotype was counted many times. J is TRBJ2-7 and V is TRBV18, with a tentative D call TRBD2 (5 bases). This CDR3 has 14 residues. The V end lost 2 bases, the J end lost 5 bases, and 13 bases lay between the germline ends. CDR1 is KGHSH, CDR2 LQKENI, per germline. The CDR3 DNA follows: TGTGCCAGCTCACCATACTCGGGATCCGACGAGCAGTACTTC. As protein: CASSPYSGSDEQYF.

This clonotype has ten or more counts. The rearrangement joins TRBV7-9 to TRBJ2-7; TRBD1 agrees at 8 bases. This CDR3 contains 13 residues. V lost 5 bases, J lost 5 bases, and 5 bases stayed unmatched. The germline V gene encodes CDR1 SEHNR and CDR2 FQNEAQ (reference sequence). The DNA of the CDR3 is TGTGCCAGCAGCGACAGGGGAAGAAACGAGCAGTACTTC. This encodes CASSDRGRNEQYF.

This sequence joins TRBV29-1 and TRBJ2-2, with 8 nucleotides matching TRBD1. Germline lookup yields CDR1 SQVTM and CDR2 ANQGSEA. The ends lost 2 bases at V and 6 bases at J; junction bases unmatched: 8. CDR3 size: 15 residues. As DNA, the CDR3 is TGCAGCGTTGAAAGGCGGACAGGGCGTCCCGGGGAGCTGTTTTTT. Amino acid sequence: CSVERRTGRPGELFF.

This clonotype was observed a single time. V and J are TRBV7-2 and TRBJ2-7; unclear D gene. V lost 0 bases, J lost 5 bases, and 14 bases lay in between. Germline CDR1 and CDR2: SGHTA and FQGNSA. The CDR3 covers 15 residues. The chain's CDR3 is CASSLASIIDDEQYF. Here the CDR3 DNA reads TGTGCCAGCAGCTTAGCGTCTATAATTGATGACGAGCAGTACTTC.